The T cell receptor (beta chain) described here comes from a study of immune cell composition in non-small cell lung cancer. The CDR3 has 16 amino acids. V lost 5 bases, J lost 4 bases, and 10 bases stayed unmatched. Germline CDR1 reads LNHNV; CDR2 reads YYDKDF (reference sequence). General study points: It was not proven that tumour-reactive clones equal dominant tumour-associated clones. Tumour TCR-beta clonality was not significantly tied to smoking pack-years.

Frozen unsorted single-cell suspensions supplied the genomic DNA. The protocol was immunoSEQ multiplex PCR, while the TCRdb copy is restricted to in-frame clones and leaves out a portion. The profile shows some 14,000 clones, roughly 80% of them singletons. Details on this clone: Its antigen is not known.

The sequenced sample was lung tumor tissue. V is TRBV15 and J is TRBJ2-5, with 10 nucleotides matching TRBD2. The clonotype originates from a human donor with non-small cell lung cancer. The CDR3 region is CATSGRGQRGGETQYF. The DNA of the CDR3 is TGTGCCACCAGCGGCCGCGGCCAGCGGGGGGGAGAGACCCAGTACTTC. The complete variable domain, with remaining parts taken from reference TRBV15 and TRBJ2-5, reads DAMVIQNPRYQVTQFGKPVTLSCSQTLNHNVMYWYQQKSSQAPKLLFHYYDKDFNNEADTPDNFQSRRPNTSFCFLDIRSPGLGDTAMYLCATSGRGQRGGETQYFGPGTRLLVL.